This T cell receptor (beta chain) was recorded in a study of T-cell memory formation after mild COVID-19. Study in general: TCR clusters were largely donor specific.

TCRdb re-derived calls from the 5' RACE reads in MiXCR, one entry per CDR3 protein. This sample has around 80,000 distinct CDR3 sequences, with approximately 15% found just once. Turning to this clonotype: Its cognate antigen is unknown.

CDR3 size: 18 residues. From germline, CDR1 is MGHDK and CDR2 SYGVNS. Trimming removed 0 bases at V and 6 bases at J, with 22 bases between. Findings and limits, study-wide: Pre-infection memory held some responding clones, suggesting pre-existing cross-reactive T cells responded. Contracting clones from day 15 to 85 showed balanced CD4/CD8; later expanders favored CD4+.

The TCR originated in an adult woman who had mild COVID-19 (a few samples of this study predate the infection). Cell type and time point are not known. J is TRBJ2-3 and V is TRBV25-1; D may be TRBD1 (6 bases). The sequencing input was PBMCs or a T cell subset sorted from them (not recorded which). CDR3 loop: CASSEYGRVDRRWDTQYF. The CDR3 coding sequence is TGTGCCAGCAGTGAATATGGGCGGGTCGACAGGCGGTGGGATACGCAGTATTTT.